This TCR beta chain stems from a study of CD8 T cells in Susac syndrome. CDR3 length: 13 residues. Between the trimmed V and J ends, which lost 3 bases and 3 bases, there was a span of 11 bases. The germline gives CDR1 GTSNPN, CDR2 SVGIG (reference sequence). Random hexamers were used to reverse transcribe roughly 0.45 to 1 ug of RNA. Amplification of TCR beta CDR3 was carried out by immunoSEQ multiplex PCR, which covered 54 Vbeta and 13 Jbeta segments. TCRdb called the immunoSEQ multiplex PCR reads again in MiXCR, with one record for every CDR3 protein. The sample records around 190,000 distinct CDR3 sequences, 93% being singletons. The controls were healthy donors who were matched for age and sex. This clonotype was seen once.

The TCR comes from a human donor in good health. The genes are TRBV30 and TRBJ1-1; D ambiguous. Sequencing was carried out using CD4+ T cells from PBMCs. The CDR3 protein is CAWRGRPDTEAFF. CDR3 nucleotide sequence: TGTGCCTGGAGGGGCCGGCCGGACACTGAAGCTTTCTTT. Based on the CDR3 plus reference TRBV30 and TRBJ1-1, the full variable domain is SQTIHQWPATLVQPVGSPLSLECTVEGTSNPNLYWYRQAAGRGLQLLFYSVGIGQISSEVPQNLSASRPQDRQFILSSKKLLLSDSGFYLCAWRGRPDTEAFFGQGTRLTVV.